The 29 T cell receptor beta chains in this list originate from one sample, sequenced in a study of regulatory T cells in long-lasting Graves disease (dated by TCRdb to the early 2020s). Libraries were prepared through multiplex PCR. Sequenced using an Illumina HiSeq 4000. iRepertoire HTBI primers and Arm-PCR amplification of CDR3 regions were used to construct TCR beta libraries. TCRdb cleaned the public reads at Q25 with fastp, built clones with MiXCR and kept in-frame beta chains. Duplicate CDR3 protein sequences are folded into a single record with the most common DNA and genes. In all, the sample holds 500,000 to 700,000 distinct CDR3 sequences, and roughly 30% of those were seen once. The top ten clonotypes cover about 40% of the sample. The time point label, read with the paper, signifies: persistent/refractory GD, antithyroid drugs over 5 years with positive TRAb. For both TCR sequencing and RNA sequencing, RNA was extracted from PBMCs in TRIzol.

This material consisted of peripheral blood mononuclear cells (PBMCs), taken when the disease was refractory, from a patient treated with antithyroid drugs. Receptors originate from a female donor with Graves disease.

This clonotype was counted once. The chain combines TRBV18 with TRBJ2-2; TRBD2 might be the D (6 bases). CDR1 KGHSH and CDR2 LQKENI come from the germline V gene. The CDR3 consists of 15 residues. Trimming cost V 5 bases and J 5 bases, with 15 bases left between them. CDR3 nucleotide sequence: TGTGCCAGCTCATCCGGGGGTACCGGGACCGGGGAGCTGTTTTTT. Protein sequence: CASSSGGTGTGELFF.

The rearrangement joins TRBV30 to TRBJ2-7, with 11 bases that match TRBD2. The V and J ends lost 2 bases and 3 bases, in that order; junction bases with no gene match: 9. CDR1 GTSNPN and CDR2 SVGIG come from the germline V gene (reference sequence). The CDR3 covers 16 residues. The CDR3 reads CAWSPSILAGVYEQYF. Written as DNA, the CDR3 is TGTGCCTGGAGTCCATCAATACTAGCGGGAGTCTACGAGCAGTACTTC.

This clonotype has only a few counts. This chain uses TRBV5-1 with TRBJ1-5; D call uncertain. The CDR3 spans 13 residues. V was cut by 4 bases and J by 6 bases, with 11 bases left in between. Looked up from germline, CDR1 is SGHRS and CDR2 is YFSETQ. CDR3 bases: TGCGCCAGCAGCGCCACGCAAGGTCAGCCCCAGCATTTT. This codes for CASSATQGQPQHF.

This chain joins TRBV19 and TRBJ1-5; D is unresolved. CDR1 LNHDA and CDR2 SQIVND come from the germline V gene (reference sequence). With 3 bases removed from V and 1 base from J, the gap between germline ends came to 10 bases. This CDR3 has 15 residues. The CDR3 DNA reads TGTGCCAGTAGTATTCGGCCTCGGAGCAATCAGCCCCAGCATTTT. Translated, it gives CASSIRPRSNQPQHF.

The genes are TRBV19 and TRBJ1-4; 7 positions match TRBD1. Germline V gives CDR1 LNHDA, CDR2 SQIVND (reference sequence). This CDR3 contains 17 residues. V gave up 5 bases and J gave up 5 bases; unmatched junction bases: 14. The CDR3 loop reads CASSPTGEERPNEKLFF. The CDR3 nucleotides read TGTGCCAGTAGTCCTACAGGGGAGGAACGCCCAAATGAAAAACTGTTTTTT.

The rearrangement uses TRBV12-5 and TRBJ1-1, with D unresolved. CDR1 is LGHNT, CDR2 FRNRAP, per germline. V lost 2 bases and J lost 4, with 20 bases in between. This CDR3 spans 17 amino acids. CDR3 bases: TGTGCTAGTGGTTTGACCGCGCAGTCGACGGTGGGCACTGAAGCTTTCTTT. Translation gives CASGLTAQSTVGTEAFF.

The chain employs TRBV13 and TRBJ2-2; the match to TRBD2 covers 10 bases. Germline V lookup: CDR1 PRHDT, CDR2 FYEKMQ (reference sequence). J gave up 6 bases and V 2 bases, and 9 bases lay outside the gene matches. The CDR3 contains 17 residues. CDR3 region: CASSLLLAGVKAGELFF. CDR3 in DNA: TGTGCCAGCAGCTTACTCCTAGCGGGAGTAAAAGCCGGGGAGCTGTTTTTT. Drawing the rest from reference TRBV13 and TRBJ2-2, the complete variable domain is AAGVIQSPRHLIKEKRETATLKCYPIPRHDTVYWYQQGPGQDPQFLISFYEKMQSDKGSIPDRFSAQQFSDYHSELNMSSLELGDSALYFCASSLLLAGVKAGELFFGEGSRLTVL.

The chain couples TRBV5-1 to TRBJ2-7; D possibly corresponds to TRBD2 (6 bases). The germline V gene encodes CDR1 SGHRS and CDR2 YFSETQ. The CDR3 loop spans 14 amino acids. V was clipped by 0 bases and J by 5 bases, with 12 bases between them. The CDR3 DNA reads TGCGCCAGCAGCTTGGTGCGGGGAACCAACGAGCAGTACTTC. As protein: CASSLVRGTNEQYF.

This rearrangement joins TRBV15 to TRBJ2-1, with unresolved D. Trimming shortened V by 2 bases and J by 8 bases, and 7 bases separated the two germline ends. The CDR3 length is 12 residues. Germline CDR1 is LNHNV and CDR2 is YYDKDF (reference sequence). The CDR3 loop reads CATSRLTDEQFF. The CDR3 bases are TGTGCCACCAGCAGACTAACTGATGAGCAGTTCTTC. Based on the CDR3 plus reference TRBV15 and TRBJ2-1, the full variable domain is DAMVIQNPRYQVTQFGKPVTLSCSQTLNHNVMYWYQQKSSQAPKLLFHYYDKDFNNEADTPDNFQSRRPNTSFCFLDIRSPGLGDTAMYLCATSRLTDEQFFGPGTRLTVL.

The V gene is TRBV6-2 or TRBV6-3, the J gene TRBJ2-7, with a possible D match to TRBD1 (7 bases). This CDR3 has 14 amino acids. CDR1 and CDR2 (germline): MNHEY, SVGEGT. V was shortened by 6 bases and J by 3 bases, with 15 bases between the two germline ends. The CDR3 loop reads CASSPRGDRYEQYF. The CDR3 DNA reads TGTGCCAGCAGCCCCAGGGGGGATCGCTACGAGCAGTACTTC.

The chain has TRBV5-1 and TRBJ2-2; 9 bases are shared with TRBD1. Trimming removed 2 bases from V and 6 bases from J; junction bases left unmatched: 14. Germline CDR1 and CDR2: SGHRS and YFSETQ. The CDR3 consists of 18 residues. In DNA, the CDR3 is TGCGCCAGCAGCTTAGGATCCGGGGACAGGGACGTTTCCGGGGAGCTGTTTTTT. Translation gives CASSLGSGDRDVSGELFF.

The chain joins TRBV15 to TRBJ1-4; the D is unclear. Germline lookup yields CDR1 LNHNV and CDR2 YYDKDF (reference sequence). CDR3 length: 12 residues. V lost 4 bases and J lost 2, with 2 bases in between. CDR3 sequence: CATSKTNEKLFF. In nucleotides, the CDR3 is TGTGCCACCAGCAAGACTAATGAAAAACTGTTTTTT.

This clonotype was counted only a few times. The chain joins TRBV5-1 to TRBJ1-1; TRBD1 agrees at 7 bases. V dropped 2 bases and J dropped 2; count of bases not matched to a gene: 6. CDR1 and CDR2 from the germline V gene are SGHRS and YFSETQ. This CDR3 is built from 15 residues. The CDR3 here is CASSFGDRLNTEAFF. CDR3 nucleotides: TGCGCCAGCAGCTTTGGGGACAGACTCAACACTGAAGCTTTCTTT.

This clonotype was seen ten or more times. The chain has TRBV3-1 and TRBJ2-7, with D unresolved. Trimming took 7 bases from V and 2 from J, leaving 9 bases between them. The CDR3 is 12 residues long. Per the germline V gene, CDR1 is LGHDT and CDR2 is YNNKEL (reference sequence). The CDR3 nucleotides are TGTGCCAGCACCTCCAGCACCTACGAGCAGTACTTC. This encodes CASTSSTYEQYF.

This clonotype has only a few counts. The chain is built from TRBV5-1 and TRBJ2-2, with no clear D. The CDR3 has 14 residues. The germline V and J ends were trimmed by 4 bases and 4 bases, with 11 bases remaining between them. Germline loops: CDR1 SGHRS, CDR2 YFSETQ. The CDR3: CASSPELGTGELFF. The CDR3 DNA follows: TGCGCCAGCAGCCCGGAGTTGGGCACCGGGGAGCTGTTTTTT.

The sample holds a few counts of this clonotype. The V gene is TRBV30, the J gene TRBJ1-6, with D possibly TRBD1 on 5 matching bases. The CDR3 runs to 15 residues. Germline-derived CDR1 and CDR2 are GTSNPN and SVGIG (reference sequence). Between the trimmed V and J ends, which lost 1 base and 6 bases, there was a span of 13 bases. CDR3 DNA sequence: TGTGCCTGGAGTGGCCGGGACGTTGTTAATTCACCCCTCCACTTT. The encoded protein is CAWSGRDVVNSPLHF.

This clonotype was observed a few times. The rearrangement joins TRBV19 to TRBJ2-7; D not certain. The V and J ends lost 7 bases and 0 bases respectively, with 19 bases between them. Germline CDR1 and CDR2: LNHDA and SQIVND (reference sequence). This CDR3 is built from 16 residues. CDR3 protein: CASTGWSVSSSYEQYF. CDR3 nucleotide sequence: TGTGCCAGTACGGGCTGGTCTGTCTCCAGCTCCTACGAGCAGTACTTC.

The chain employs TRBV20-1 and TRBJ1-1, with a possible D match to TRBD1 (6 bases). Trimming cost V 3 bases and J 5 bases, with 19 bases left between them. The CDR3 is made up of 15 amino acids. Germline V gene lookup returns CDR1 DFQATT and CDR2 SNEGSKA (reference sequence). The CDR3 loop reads CSARLPGRGITEAFF. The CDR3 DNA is TGCAGTGCTAGGCTCCCCGGTAGGGGGATTACTGAAGCTTTCTTT.

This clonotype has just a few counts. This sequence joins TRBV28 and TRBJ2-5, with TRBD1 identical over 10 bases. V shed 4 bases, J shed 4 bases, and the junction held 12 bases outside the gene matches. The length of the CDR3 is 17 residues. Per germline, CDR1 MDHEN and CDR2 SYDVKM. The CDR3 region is CASSSTSGTGAGETQYF. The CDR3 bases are TGTGCCAGCAGTTCAACCTCCGGGACAGGGGCTGGAGAGACCCAGTACTTC.

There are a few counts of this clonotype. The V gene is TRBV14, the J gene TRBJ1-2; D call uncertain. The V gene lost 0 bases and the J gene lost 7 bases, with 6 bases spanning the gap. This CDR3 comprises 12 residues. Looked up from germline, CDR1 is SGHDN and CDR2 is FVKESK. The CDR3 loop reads CASSQDRAGYTF. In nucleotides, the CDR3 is TGTGCCAGCAGCCAAGATCGGGCTGGCTACACCTTC.

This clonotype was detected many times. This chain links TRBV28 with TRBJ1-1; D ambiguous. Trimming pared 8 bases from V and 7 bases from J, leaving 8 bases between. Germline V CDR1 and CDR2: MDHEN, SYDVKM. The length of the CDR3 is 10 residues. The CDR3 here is CASGSIEAFF. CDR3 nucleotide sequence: TGTGCCAGCGGGAGTATTGAAGCTTTCTTT.

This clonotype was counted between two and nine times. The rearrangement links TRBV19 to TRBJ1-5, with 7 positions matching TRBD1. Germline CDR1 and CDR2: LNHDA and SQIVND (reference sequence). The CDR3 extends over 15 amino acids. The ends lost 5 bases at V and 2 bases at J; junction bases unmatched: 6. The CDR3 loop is CASSAAGTGNQPQHF. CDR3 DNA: TGTGCCAGTAGTGCCGCCGGGACAGGCAATCAGCCCCAGCATTTT. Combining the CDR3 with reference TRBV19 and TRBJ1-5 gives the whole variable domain DGGITQSPKYLFRKEGQNVTLSCEQNLNHDAMYWYRQDPGQGLRLIYYSQIVNDFQKGDIAEGYSVSREKKESFPLTVTSAQKNPTAFYLCASSAAGTGNQPQHFGDGTRLSIL.

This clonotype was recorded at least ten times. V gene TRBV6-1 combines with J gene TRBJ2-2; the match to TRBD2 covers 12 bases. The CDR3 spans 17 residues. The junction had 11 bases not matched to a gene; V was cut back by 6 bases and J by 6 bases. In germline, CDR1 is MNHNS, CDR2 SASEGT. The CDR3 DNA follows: TGTGCCAGCAGCCACGGGCTAGCGGGAGGGCATCCCGGGGAGCTGTTTTTT. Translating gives CASSHGLAGGHPGELFF.

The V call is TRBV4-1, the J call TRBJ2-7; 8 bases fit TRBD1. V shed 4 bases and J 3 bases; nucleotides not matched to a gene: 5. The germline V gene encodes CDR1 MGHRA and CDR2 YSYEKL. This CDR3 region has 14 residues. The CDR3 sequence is CASSLDRDFYEQYF. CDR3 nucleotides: TGCGCCAGCAGCCTGGACAGGGACTTCTACGAGCAGTACTTC.

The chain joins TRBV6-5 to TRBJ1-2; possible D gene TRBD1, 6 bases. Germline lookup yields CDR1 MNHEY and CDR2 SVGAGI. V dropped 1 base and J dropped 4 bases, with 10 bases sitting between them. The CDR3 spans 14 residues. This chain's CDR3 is CASSYYRVGYGYTF. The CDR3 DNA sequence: TGTGCCAGCAGTTACTACAGGGTGGGCTATGGCTACACCTTC.

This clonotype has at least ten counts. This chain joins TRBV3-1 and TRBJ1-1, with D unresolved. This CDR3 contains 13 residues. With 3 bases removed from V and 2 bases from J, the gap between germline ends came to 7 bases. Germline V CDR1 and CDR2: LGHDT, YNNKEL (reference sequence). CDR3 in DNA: TGTGCCAGCAGCCAGACGGTAAACACTGAAGCTTTCTTT. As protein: CASSQTVNTEAFF.

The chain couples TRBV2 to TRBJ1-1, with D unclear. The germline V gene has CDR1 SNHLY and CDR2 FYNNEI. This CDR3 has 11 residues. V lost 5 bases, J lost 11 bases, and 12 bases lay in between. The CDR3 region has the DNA TGTGCCAGCAGTTGGGTCCATGGCGCTTTCTTT. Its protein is CASSWVHGAFF.

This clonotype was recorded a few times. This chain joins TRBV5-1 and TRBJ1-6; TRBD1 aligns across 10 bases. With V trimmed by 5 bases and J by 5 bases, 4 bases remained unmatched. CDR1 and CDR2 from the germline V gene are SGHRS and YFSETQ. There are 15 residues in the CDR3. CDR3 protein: CASRGGTGDNSPLHF. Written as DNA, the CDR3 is TGCGCCAGCAGGGGCGGGACAGGGGATAATTCACCCCTCCACTTT.

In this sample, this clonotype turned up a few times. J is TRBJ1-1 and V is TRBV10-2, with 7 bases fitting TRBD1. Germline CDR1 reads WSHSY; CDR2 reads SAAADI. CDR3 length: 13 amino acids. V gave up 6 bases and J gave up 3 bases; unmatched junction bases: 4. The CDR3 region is CASRGTVDTEAFF. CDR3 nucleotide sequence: TGCGCCAGCAGAGGGACAGTCGACACTGAAGCTTTCTTT.